Listed here is a single T cell receptor (beta chain). This record comes from a study of blood T cell repertoires in COVID-19. Study information: From the United States, Italy and Spain came samples of acute and convalescent COVID-19. T cells, B-cell-depleted T cells, or PBMCs provided the cDNA or gDNA that served as material.

The CDR3 has 16 amino acids. Germline V gene sequence: CDR1 KGHSH, CDR2 LQKENI. V lost 0 bases, J lost 5 bases, and 4 bases stayed unmatched. In the original analysis: Estimates of nucleated cell counts were drawn from the amplification of reference gene primers. TCRdb's table, derived via immunoSEQ multiplex PCR, lists solely in-frame clones and lacks some. The DNA gave D and trimming, while V, J and clone size come from that table. The sample carries 250,000 or so clones, 89% recorded once. The receptor's source is a woman between 40 and 50 years old who had recovered from COVID-19. Input material: peripheral blood. This rearrangement joins TRBV18 to TRBJ2-2, with 9 bases fitting TRBD2. The CDR3 spells CASSPPASGVTGELFF. The CDR3 DNA reads TGTGCCAGCTCACCACCAGCTAGCGGGGTGACCGGGGAGCTGTTTTTT.